This T cell receptor (beta chain) is from a study of T cells in Graves' hyperthyroidism and ophthalmopathy. RNA transcripts gave rise to amplified TCR beta CDR3 regions. Carried out on the TCR CDR3, a first-round RT-PCR used the HTBI primer set. Each CDR3 protein gets one entry after TCRdb re-called the multiplex PCR reads with MiXCR. The table has under 750,000 distinct CDR3 sequences, 18% seen once. The origin of this receptor is a woman in her fifties or sixties with Graves' hyperthyroidism that later progressed to Graves' ophthalmopathy. Sequences were obtained from blood.

This CDR3 reads CASTDRGQDSPLHF. CDR3 DNA sequence: TGTGCCAGCACCGACAGGGGGCAGGATTCACCCCTCCACTTT. The V call is TRBV6-1, the J call TRBJ1-6; 10 bases match TRBD1. Trimming cost V 7 bases and J 8 bases; bases outside gene matches: 5. The germline V gene encodes CDR1 MNHNS and CDR2 SASEGT. CDR3 length equals 14 residues.